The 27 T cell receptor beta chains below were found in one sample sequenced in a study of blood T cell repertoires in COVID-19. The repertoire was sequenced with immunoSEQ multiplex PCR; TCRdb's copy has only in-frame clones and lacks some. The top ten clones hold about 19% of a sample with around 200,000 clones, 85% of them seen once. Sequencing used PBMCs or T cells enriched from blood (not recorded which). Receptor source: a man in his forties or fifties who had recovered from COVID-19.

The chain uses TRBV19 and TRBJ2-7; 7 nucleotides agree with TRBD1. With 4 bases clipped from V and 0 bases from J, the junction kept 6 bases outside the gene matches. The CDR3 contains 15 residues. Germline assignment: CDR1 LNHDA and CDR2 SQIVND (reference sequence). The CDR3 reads CASSNPGQNSYEQYF. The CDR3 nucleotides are TGTGCCAGTAGTAATCCGGGACAGAACTCCTACGAGCAGTACTTC.

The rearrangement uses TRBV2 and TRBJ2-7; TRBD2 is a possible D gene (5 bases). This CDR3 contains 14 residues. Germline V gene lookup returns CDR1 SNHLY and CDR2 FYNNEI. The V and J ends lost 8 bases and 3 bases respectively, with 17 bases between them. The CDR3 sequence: CASARERGHYEQYF. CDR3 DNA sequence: TGTGCCAGCGCCCGGGAAAGAGGCCACTACGAGCAGTACTTC.

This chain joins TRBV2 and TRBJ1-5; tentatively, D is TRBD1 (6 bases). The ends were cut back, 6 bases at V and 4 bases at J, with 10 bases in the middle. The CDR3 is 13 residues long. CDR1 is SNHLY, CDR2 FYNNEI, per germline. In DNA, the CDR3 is TGTGCCAGCAGACCACAGGGAAATCAGCCCCAGCATTTT. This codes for CASRPQGNQPQHF.

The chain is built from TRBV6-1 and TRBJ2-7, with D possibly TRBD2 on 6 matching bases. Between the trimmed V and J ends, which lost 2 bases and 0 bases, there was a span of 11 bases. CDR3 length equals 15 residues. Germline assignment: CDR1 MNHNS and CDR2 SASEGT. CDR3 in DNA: TGTGCCAGCAGTGAAAAGGGTAGCGGCTCCTACGAGCAGTACTTC. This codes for CASSEKGSGSYEQYF.

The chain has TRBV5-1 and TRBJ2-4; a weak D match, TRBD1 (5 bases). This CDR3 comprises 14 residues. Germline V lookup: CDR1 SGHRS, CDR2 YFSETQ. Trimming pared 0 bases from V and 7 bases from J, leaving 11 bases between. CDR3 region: CASSLGGTGNIQYF. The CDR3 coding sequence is TGCGCCAGCAGCTTGGGGGGCACTGGGAACATTCAGTACTTC. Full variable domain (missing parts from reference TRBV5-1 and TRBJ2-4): KAGVTQTPRYLIKTRGQQVTLSCSPISGHRSVSWYQQTPGQGLQFLFEYFSETQRNKGNFPGRFSGRQFSNSRSEMNVSTLELGDSALYLCASSLGGTGNIQYFGAGTRLSVL.

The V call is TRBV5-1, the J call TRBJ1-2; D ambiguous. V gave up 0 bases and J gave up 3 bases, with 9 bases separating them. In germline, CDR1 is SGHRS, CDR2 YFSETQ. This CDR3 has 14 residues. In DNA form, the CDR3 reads TGCGCCAGCAGCTTGGAAGGTGACTACTATGGCTACACCTTC. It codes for CASSLEGDYYGYTF. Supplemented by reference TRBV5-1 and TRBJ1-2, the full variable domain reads KAGVTQTPRYLIKTRGQQVTLSCSPISGHRSVSWYQQTPGQGLQFLFEYFSETQRNKGNFPGRFSGRQFSNSRSEMNVSTLELGDSALYLCASSLEGDYYGYTFGSGTRLTVV.

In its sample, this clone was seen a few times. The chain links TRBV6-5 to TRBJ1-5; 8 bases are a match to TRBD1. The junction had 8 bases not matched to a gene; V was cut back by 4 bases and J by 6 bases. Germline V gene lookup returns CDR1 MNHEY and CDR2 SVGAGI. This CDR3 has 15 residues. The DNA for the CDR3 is TGTGCCAGCAGTTCACAGGGGGGTGGTTCTCAGCCCCAGCATTTT. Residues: CASSSQGGGSQPQHF.

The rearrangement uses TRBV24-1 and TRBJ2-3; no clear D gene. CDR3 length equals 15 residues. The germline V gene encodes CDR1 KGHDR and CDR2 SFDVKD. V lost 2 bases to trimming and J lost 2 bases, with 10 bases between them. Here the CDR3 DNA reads TGTGCCACCAGTGATTCCGGGTCGGACACAGATACGCAGTATTTT. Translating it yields CATSDSGSDTDTQYF.

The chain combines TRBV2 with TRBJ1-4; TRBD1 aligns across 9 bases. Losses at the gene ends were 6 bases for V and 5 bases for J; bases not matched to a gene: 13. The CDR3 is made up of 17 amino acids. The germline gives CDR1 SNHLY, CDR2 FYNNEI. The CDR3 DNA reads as TGTGCCAGCAGCGACAACCATCAGGGACAGGGAAATGAAAAACTGTTTTTT. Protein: CASSDNHQGQGNEKLFF.

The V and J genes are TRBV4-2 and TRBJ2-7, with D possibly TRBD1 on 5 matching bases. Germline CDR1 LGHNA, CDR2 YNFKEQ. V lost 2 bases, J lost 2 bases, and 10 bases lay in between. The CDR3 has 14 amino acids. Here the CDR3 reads CASSQYGQTYEQYF. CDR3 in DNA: TGTGCCAGCAGCCAATATGGACAAACCTACGAGCAGTACTTC.

Here the CDR3 reads CASSEITEGQQYF. In DNA, the CDR3 is TGTGCCAGCAGTGAAATAACAGAGGGCCAGCAGTACTTC. The V call is TRBV6-1, the J call TRBJ2-7; tentatively, D is TRBD2 (5 bases). Per germline, CDR1 MNHNS and CDR2 SASEGT. Deletions cut 2 bases from V and 8 bases from J, with 13 bases between. This CDR3 region has 13 residues.

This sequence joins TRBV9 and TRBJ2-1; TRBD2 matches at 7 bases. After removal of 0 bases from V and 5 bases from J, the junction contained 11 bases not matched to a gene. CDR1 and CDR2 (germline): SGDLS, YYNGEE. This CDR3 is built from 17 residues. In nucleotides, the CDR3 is TGTGCCAGCAGCGTAGACCAGGGAGGGAAACTTAACAATGAGCAGTTCTTC. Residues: CASSVDQGGKLNNEQFF.

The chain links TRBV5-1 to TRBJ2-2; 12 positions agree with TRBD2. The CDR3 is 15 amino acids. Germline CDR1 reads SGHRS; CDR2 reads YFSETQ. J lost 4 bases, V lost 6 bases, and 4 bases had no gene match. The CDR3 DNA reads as TGCGCCAGCACCCTACTAGCGGGAGGCACCGGGGAGCTGTTTTTT. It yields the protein CASTLLAGGTGELFF.

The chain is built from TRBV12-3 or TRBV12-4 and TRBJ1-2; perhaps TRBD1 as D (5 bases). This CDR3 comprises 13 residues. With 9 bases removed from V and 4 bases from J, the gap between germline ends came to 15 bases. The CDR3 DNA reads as TGTGCCAGTTCCAGGGAGGGGAGCTATGGCTACACCTTC. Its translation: CASSREGSYGYTF.

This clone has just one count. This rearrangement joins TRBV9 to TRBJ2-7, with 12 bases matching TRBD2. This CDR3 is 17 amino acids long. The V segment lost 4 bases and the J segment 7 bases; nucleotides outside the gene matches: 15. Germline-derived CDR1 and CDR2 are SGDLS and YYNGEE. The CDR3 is CASSPLLAGGPSTEQYF. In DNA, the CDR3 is TGTGCCAGCAGCCCTCTACTAGCGGGAGGCCCCTCTACGGAGCAGTACTTC. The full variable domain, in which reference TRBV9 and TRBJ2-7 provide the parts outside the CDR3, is DSGVTQTPKHLITATGQRVTLRCSPRSGDLSVYWYQQSLDQGLQFLIQYYNGEERAKGNILERFSAQQFPDLHSELNLSSLELGDSALYFCASSPLLAGGPSTEQYFGPGTRLTVT.

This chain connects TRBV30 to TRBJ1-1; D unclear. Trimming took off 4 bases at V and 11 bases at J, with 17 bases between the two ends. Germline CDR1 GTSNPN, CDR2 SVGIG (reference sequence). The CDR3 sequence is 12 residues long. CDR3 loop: CAWTPVGKEAFF. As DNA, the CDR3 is TGTGCCTGGACCCCGGTCGGCAAGGAGGCTTTCTTT.

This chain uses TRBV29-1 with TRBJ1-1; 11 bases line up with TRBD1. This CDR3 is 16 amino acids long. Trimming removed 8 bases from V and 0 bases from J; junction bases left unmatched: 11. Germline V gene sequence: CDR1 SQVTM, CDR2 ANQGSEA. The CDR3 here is CSTYGTGGSMNTEAFF. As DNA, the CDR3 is TGCAGCACGTACGGGACAGGGGGTTCCATGAACACTGAAGCTTTCTTT.

This CDR3 is CASSSYRDDTIYF. Here the CDR3 DNA reads TGTGCCAGCTCATCCTACAGGGATGACACCATATATTTT. This chain connects TRBV18 to TRBJ1-3, with D maybe TRBD1 (6 bases). V was trimmed by 5 bases and J by 8 bases, leaving 13 bases between them. CDR3 length: 13 residues. Germline CDR1 is KGHSH and CDR2 is LQKENI.

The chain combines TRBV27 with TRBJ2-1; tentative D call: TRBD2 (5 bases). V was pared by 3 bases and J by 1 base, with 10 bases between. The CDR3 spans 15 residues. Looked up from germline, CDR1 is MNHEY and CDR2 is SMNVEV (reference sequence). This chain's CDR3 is CASSFGEGSYNEQFF. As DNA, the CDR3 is TGTGCCAGCAGTTTCGGCGAGGGTTCCTACAATGAGCAGTTCTTC.

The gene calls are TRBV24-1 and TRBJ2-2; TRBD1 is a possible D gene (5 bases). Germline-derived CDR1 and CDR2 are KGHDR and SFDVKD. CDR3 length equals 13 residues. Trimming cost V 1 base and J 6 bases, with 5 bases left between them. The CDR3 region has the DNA TGTGCCACCAGTGATTTACAGGCCGGGGAGCTGTTTTTT. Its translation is CATSDLQAGELFF.

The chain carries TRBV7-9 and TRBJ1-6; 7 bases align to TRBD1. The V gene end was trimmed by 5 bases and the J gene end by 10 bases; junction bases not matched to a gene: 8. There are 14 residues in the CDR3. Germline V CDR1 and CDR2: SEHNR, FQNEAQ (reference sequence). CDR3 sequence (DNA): TGTGCCAGCAGCCTTGGACAGGTAGTCTCACCCCTCCACTTT. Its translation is CASSLGQVVSPLHF.

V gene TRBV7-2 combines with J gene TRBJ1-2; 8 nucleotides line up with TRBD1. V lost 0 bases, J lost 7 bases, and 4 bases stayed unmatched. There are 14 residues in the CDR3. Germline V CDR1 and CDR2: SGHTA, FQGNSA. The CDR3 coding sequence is TGTGCCAGCAGCTTAGCGCAGGGGGCGCGTGGCTACACCTTC. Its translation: CASSLAQGARGYTF.

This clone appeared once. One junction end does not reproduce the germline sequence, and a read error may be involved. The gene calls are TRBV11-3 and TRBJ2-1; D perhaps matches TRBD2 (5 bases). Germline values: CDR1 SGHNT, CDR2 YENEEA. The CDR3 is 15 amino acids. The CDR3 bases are TGTGCCAGCAGCCGGACCGGGAATTCCTTCAATGAGCAGTTCTTC. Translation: CASSRTGNSFNEQFF.

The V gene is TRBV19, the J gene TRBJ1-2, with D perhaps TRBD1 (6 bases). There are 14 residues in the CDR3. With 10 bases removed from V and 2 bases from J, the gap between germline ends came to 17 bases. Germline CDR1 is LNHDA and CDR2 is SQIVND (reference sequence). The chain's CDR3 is CATARGSLNYGYTF. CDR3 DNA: TGTGCCACGGCAAGGGGGTCTCTAAACTATGGCTACACCTTC.

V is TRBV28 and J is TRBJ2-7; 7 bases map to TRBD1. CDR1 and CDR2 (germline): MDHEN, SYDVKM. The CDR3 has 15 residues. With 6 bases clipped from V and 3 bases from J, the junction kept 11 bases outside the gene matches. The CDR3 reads CASRLTRDSFYEQYF. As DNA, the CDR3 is TGTGCCAGCAGGCTTACCAGGGACAGCTTCTACGAGCAGTACTTC.

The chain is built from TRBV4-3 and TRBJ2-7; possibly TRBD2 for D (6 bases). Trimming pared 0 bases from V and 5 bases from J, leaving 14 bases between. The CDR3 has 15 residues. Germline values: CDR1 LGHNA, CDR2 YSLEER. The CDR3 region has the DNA TGCGCCAGCAGCCAAGATCTACTAGCCCTCGACGAGCAGTACTTC. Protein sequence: CASSQDLLALDEQYF.

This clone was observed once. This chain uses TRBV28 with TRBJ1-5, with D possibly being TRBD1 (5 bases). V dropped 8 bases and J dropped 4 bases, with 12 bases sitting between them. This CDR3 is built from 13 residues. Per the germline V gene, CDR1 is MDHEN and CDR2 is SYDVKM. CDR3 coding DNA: TGTGCCAGCGTAGACAGTAGAAATCAGCCCCAGCATTTT. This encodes CASVDSRNQPQHF.